This T cell receptor beta chain was identified during a study of blood T cell repertoires in COVID-19. Overall study context: COVID-19 samples collected from the United States, Italy and Spain covered acute and convalescent phases. PBMCs, B-cell-depleted T cells, or T cells were the source of the cDNA or gDNA that made up the material.

CDR3 length: 14 amino acids. Germline CDR1 MDHEN, CDR2 SYDVKM. V lost 5 bases and J 9 bases, leaving 14 bases between the germline ends. Study processing details: Quantification of nucleated cells was approximated via reference gene primer amplification. The data were produced by immunoSEQ multiplex PCR, yet TCRdb's version contains in-frame clones alone and is incomplete. D and trimming were read from the DNA, whereas the V and J calls and clone size are those reported in that table. This sample has 40,000 to 50,000 clones, with about 80% found just once. The sequence was collected from a man aged 65 to 85 with active or convalescent COVID-19. Material: peripheral blood. This rearrangement joins TRBV28 to TRBJ1-6; D is unresolved. CDR3 bases: TGTGCCAGCAGTCCCTTTTTGCGAAGTTCACCCCTCCACTTT. Protein sequence: CASSPFLRSSPLHF.